The source of this T cell receptor (beta chain) is a study of regulatory T cells in long-lasting Graves disease. Described time point: newly diagnosed GD, antithyroid drugs for less than 3 months. RNA extracted from PBMCs served as the sequencing template. V shed 7 bases and J shed 6 bases, with 16 bases lying between them. The CDR3 covers 14 residues. Per the germline V gene, CDR1 is WNHNN and CDR2 is SYGVQD (reference sequence). HTBI primers from iRepertoire and Arm-PCR of CDR3 regions yielded the TCR beta libraries. TCRdb reanalysed the multiplex PCR reads using MiXCR and keeps one entry per CDR3 protein. The table lists roughly 380,000 distinct CDR3 sequences, 15% to 18% of them singletons.

Specimen: peripheral blood mononuclear cells (PBMCs), collected at new diagnosis, from a patient treated with antithyroid drugs. The source is a female donor with Graves disease. The chain recombines TRBV10-1 with TRBJ2-1; D may be TRBD2 (5 bases). CDR3 protein: CASKIREGFNEQFF. The CDR3 coding sequence is TGCGCCAGCAAAATCCGGGAAGGGTTCAATGAGCAGTTCTTC.